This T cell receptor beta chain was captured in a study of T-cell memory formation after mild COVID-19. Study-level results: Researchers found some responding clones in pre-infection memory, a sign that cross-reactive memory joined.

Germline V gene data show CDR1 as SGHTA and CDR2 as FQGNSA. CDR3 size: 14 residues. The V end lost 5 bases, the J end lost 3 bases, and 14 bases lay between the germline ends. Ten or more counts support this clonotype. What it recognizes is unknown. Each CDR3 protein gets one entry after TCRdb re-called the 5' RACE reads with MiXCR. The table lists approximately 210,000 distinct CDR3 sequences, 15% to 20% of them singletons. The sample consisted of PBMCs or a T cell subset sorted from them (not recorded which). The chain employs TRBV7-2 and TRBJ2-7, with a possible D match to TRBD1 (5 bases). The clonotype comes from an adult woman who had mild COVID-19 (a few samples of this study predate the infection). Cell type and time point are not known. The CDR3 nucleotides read TGTGCCAGCAGCGATAATTGGGGCAGCTACGAGCAGTACTTC. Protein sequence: CASSDNWGSYEQYF.